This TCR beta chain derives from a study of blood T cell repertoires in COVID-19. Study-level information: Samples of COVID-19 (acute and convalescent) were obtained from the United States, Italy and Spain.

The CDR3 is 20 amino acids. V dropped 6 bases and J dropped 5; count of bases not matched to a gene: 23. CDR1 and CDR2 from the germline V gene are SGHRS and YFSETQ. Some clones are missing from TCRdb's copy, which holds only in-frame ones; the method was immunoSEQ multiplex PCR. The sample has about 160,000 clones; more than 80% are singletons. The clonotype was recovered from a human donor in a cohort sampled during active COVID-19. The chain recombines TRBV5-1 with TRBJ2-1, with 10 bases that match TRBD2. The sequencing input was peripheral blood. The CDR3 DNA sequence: TGCGCCAGCACCTGGACTAGCGGTCTAACGAGGGCCCAGGTCCACAATGAGCAGTTCTTC. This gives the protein CASTWTSGLTRAQVHNEQFF. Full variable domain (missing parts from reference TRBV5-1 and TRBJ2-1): KAGVTQTPRYLIKTRGQQVTLSCSPISGHRSVSWYQQTPGQGLQFLFEYFSETQRNKGNFPGRFSGRQFSNSRSEMNVSTLELGDSALYLCASTWTSGLTRAQVHNEQFFGPGTRLTVL.